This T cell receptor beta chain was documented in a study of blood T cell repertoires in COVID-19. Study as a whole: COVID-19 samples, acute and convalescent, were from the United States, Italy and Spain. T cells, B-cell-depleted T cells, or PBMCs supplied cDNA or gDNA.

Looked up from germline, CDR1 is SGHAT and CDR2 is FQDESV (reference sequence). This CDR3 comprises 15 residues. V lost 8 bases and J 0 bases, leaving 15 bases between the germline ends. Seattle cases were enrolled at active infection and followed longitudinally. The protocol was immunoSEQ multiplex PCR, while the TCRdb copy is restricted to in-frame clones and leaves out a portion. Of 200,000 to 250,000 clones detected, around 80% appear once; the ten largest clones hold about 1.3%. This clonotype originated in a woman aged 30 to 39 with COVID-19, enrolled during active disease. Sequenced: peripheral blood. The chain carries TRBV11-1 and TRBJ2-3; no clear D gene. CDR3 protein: CASLPRGSSTDTQYF. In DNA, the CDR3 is TGTGCCAGCTTGCCCCGAGGCTCTAGCACAGATACGCAGTATTTT.